The 10 T cell receptor beta chains listed next were all sequenced from one sample in a study of Ad26.COV2.S vaccination and SARS-CoV-2 variants (dated by TCRdb to 2020 to 2023). The treatment or condition tag for this specimen amounts to: 15 to 20 received Ad26.COV2.S at low or high dose, single or two shots; several received placebo; per-sample allocation not given. Repertoires of vaccine and placebo recipients were sequenced from samples collected on day 63 after the first injection. The method was the immunoSEQ multiplex PCR assay. Sourced from immuneACCESS, this table was stored by TCRdb with only in-frame sequences that have V and J called. A share of the clones is absent; for the studies checked, an unresolved V gene accounts for under half, and the remainder has no known explanation. The sample includes about 400,000 clones, with 88% observed a single time. Of the sample, 3.6% is held by the ten largest clones.

Sample: peripheral blood, taken in a trial of Ad26.COV2.S vaccine versus placebo. Every receptor here comes from a person aged 18-60 years who received the Ad26.COV2.S COVID-19 vaccine or a placebo.

In nucleotides, the CDR3 is TGTGCCAGCAGCCTGACGGACTTGGGTCAGCCCCAGCATTTT. Translation: CASSLTDLGQPQHF. The rearrangement joins TRBV2 to TRBJ1-5; D gene uncertain. The germline V gene has CDR1 SNHLY and CDR2 FYNNEI. Deletions cut 6 bases from V and 6 bases from J, with 15 bases between. The CDR3 runs to 14 residues.

CDR3 sequence reads: CASSISLGVTEAFF. CDR3 bases: TGTGCCAGTAGTATATCTCTAGGTGTCACTGAAGCTTTCTTT. The rearrangement uses TRBV19 and TRBJ1-1; D ambiguous. The CDR3 sequence is 14 residues long. From germline, CDR1 is LNHDA and CDR2 SQIVND (reference sequence). Deletions cut 2 bases from V and 4 bases from J, with 11 bases between.

This clone was found once. The V and J genes are TRBV11-2 and TRBJ2-7, with 12 bases identical to TRBD1. The CDR3 runs to 15 residues. CDR1 is SGHAT and CDR2 is FQNNGV in the germline V gene. Trimming cost V 5 bases and J 2 bases; bases outside gene matches: 4. The CDR3 sequence: CASSPGTGGPYEQYF. The CDR3 region has the DNA TGTGCCAGCAGCCCTGGGACAGGGGGCCCCTACGAGCAGTACTTC.

The chain employs TRBV4-3 and TRBJ1-6; 7 nucleotides match TRBD1. The V and J ends lost 5 bases and 7 bases, in that order; junction bases with no gene match: 8. The CDR3 is 15 residues long. CDR1 is LGHNA and CDR2 is YSLEER in the germline V gene. In DNA form, the CDR3 reads TGCGCCAGCAGCACCGGCAGGGGGGGCAATTCACCCCTCCACTTT. Translated: CASSTGRGGNSPLHF.

This clone was seen only once. V gene TRBV7-9 combines with J gene TRBJ2-3, with TRBD2 matching over 7 bases. V trimming: 2 bases; J trimming: 4 bases; junction bases outside the gene matches: 15. This CDR3 region has 18 residues. The germline CDR1 and CDR2 sequences are SEHNR and FQNEAQ (reference sequence). Written as DNA, the CDR3 is TGTGCCAGCAGCTTACCTCACTCCTCTAGCGGCGGGCCAGATACGCAGTATTTT. Translation: CASSLPHSSSGGPDTQYF.

The rearrangement uses TRBV4-1 and TRBJ2-1, with unresolved D. Germline CDR1 is MGHRA and CDR2 is YSYEKL. The CDR3 is 16 residues long. The V end was cut by 2 bases, the J end by 4 bases, with 15 bases between. The CDR3 sequence is CASSQLGDGRYNEQFF. CDR3 sequence (DNA): TGCGCCAGCAGCCAACTAGGTGACGGAAGGTACAATGAGCAGTTCTTC.

DNA for the CDR3: TGTGCCAGCAGTTTAGATGCCCTCGGGACGGCAACTTTCTATAATTCACCCCTCCACTTT. Its translation is CASSLDALGTATFYNSPLHF. This chain uses TRBV28 with TRBJ1-6; D is possibly TRBD1 (5 bases). Deletions cut 2 bases from V and 3 bases from J, with 23 bases between. Germline lookup yields CDR1 MDHEN and CDR2 SYDVKM. The CDR3 is 20 residues long.

The chain recombines TRBV9 with TRBJ1-2, with D uncertain. CDR3 size: 13 residues. Germline CDR1 and CDR2: SGDLS and YYNGEE. V was trimmed by 0 bases and J by 7 bases, leaving 10 bases between them. DNA for the CDR3: TGTGCCAGCAGCGTAGGAGAAAACGGTGGCTACACCTTC. This gives the protein CASSVGENGGYTF.

This sequence joins TRBV4-1 and TRBJ2-1; D unresolved. Germline V gives CDR1 MGHRA, CDR2 YSYEKL. This CDR3 comprises 14 residues. V was cut by 1 base and J by 8 bases, with 12 bases left in between. CDR3 bases: TGCGCCAGCAGCCAAGTGGGCCTGGCGGATGAGCAGTTCTTC. Encoded protein: CASSQVGLADEQFF.

In DNA, the CDR3 is TGTGCCAGCAGTGACTCGGCGGCAGATAATTCACCCCTCCACTTT. Its protein product is CASSDSAADNSPLHF. The rearrangement joins TRBV6-4 to TRBJ1-6; D call uncertain. The CDR3 is made up of 15 amino acids. The V gene's germline CDR1 is MRHNA and CDR2 SNTAGT. V lost 0 bases and J 5 bases, leaving 8 bases between the germline ends.